This T cell receptor (beta chain) was identified during a study of T-cell reconstitution after alpha-beta-depleted transplantation in children. This clonotype has at least ten counts. Antigen: not known. CDR3 length: 15 residues. V shed 10 bases and J shed 2 bases, with 17 bases lying between them. Germline lookup yields CDR1 MDHEN and CDR2 SYDVKM. The authors prepared the TCRbeta library with unique molecular identifiers. TCRdb itself ran the PCR reads through MiXCR, one entry per CDR3 protein. This table has about 420,000 distinct CDR3 sequences, 15% to 20% appearing once. Findings of the study overall: About two months after transplant, alpha-beta T cells reportedly came from several hundred expanded graft clones.

The sequencing here drew on PBMCs, mostly from graft donor cells, taken 360 days after TCRalphabeta/CD19-depleted stem cell transplant. The receptor was isolated from a boy younger than two who had a stem cell transplant for Wiskott-Aldrich syndrome, so the T cells may come from the graft donor. V gene TRBV28 combines with J gene TRBJ2-2; the D is unclear. The CDR3 DNA is TGTGCCATCCTGACCGGCGGTCTAAACACCGGGGAGCTGTTTTTT. Amino acid sequence: CAILTGGLNTGELFF.